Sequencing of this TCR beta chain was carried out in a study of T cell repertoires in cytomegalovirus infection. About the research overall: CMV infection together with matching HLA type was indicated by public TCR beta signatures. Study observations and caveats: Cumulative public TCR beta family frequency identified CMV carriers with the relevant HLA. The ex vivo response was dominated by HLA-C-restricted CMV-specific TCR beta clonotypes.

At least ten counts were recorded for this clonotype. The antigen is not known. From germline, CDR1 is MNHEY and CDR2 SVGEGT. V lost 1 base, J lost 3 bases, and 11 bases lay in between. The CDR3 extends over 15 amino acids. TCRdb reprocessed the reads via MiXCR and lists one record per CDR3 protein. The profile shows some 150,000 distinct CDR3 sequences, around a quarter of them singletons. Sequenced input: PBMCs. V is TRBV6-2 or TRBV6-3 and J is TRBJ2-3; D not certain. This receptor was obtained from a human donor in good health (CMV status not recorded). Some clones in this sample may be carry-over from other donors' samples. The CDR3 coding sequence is TGTGCCAGCAGTTACTTCGGAATGGGGACAGATACGCAGTATTTT. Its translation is CASSYFGMGTDTQYF.